These T cell receptor beta chains were read from a single sample in a study of identical twins. TCRdb recomputed calls from the 5' RACE reads with MiXCR, one row per CDR3 protein. The sample gives over 200,000 distinct CDR3 sequences, 9.4% of which show up once; 4.5% to 5.5% is in the top ten. The sequenced sample consisted of memory (CD45RO+) T cells sorted from blood. These receptor sequences come from a woman aged 18-29 years in good health. CDR3s include the opening cysteine and the closing phenylalanine or tryptophan. D genes are given only for firm matches. Size is stated for part of the rows, as once, few or many counts, or as a class when the clone is expanded.

J gene: TRBJ2-1; V gene: TRBV11-3; D gene: TRBD2; clone size: few; CDR3 protein: CASSAKGAGGRNEQFF; CDR3 DNA: TGTGCCAGCAGCGCGAAAGGGGCGGGAGGGAGGAATGAGCAGTTCTTC
J gene: TRBJ2-1; V gene: TRBV5-1; D gene: -; clone size: many; CDR3 protein: CASREGALYNEQFF; CDR3 DNA: TGCGCCAGCAGGGAGGGGGCACTCTACAATGAGCAGTTCTTC
J gene: TRBJ2-3; V gene: TRBV5-6; D gene: -; clone size: -; CDR3 protein: CASSLVDTDTQYF; CDR3 DNA: TGTGCCAGCAGCTTGGTCGACACAGATACGCAGTATTTT
J gene: TRBJ1-5; V gene: TRBV6-2/TRBV6-3; D gene: -; clone size: -; CDR3 protein: CASRNDGNQPQHF; CDR3 DNA: TGTGCCAGCAGAAACGACGGGAATCAGCCCCAGCATTTT
J gene: TRBJ2-1; V gene: TRBV6-4; D gene: TRBD2; clone size: -; CDR3 protein: CASSDSGGSGNEQFF; CDR3 DNA: TGTGCCAGCAGTGACTCGGGCGGGAGTGGTAATGAGCAGTTCTTC
J gene: TRBJ2-1; V gene: TRBV7-9; D gene: TRBD1; clone size: -; CDR3 protein: CASSLGTGTGEQFF; CDR3 DNA: TGTGCCAGCAGCTTGGGGACAGGGACGGGTGAGCAGTTCTTC
J gene: TRBJ2-4; V gene: TRBV7-9; D gene: -; clone size: -; CDR3 protein: CASSLVGTSKNIQYF; CDR3 DNA: TGTGCCAGCAGCTTAGTCGGGACAAGCAAAAACATTCAGTACTTC
J gene: TRBJ2-7; V gene: TRBV7-2; D gene: TRBD1; clone size: many; CDR3 protein: CASGGQASHEQYF; CDR3 DNA: TGTGCCAGCGGAGGACAGGCAAGCCACGAGCAGTACTTC
J gene: TRBJ2-7; V gene: TRBV5-6; D gene: TRBD2; clone size: few; CDR3 protein: CASSLKLAGNYEQYF; CDR3 DNA: TGTGCCAGCAGCTTGAAATTAGCGGGGAACTACGAGCAGTACTTC
J gene: TRBJ2-1; V gene: TRBV24-1; D gene: -; clone size: many; CDR3 protein: CATSVGDSYNEQFF; CDR3 DNA: TGTGCCACCAGTGTCGGGGACTCCTACAATGAGCAGTTCTTC
J gene: TRBJ2-1; V gene: TRBV24-1; D gene: TRBD2; clone size: few; CDR3 protein: CATSDGGASGYNEQFF; CDR3 DNA: TGTGCCACCAGTGATGGGGGGGCTAGCGGGTACAATGAGCAGTTCTTC
J gene: TRBJ1-1; V gene: TRBV18; D gene: -; clone size: many; CDR3 protein: CASSLRQNTEAFF; CDR3 DNA: TGTGCCAGCTCGTTGAGACAGAACACTGAAGCTTTCTTT
J gene: TRBJ2-2; V gene: TRBV5-1; D gene: -; clone size: many; CDR3 protein: CASSLFSRNTGELFF; CDR3 DNA: TGCGCCAGCAGCTTGTTTTCCCGGAACACCGGGGAGCTGTTTTTT
J gene: TRBJ1-1; V gene: TRBV6-5; D gene: -; clone size: -; CDR3 protein: CASSYWGGAFF; CDR3 DNA: TGTGCCAGCAGTTATTGGGGGGGAGCTTTCTTT
J gene: TRBJ2-2; V gene: TRBV2; D gene: -; clone size: -; CDR3 protein: CASSWDTNTGELFF; CDR3 DNA: TGTGCCAGCAGTTGGGACACGAACACCGGGGAGCTGTTTTTT
J gene: TRBJ2-7; V gene: TRBV5-1; D gene: -; clone size: -; CDR3 protein: CASSSGRTGSSYEQYF; CDR3 DNA: TGCGCCAGCAGCTCCGGACGGACGGGTAGCTCCTACGAGCAGTACTTC
J gene: TRBJ1-5; V gene: TRBV20-1; D gene: TRBD1; clone size: few; CDR3 protein: CSARATGQGGNQPQHF; CDR3 DNA: TGCAGTGCTAGGGCGACGGGACAGGGGGGCAATCAGCCCCAGCATTTT
J gene: TRBJ2-7; V gene: TRBV20-1; D gene: -; clone size: -; CDR3 protein: CSASTGQNTYEQYF; CDR3 DNA: TGCAGTGCTAGTACTGGACAGAACACCTACGAGCAGTACTTC
J gene: TRBJ2-3; V gene: TRBV20-1; D gene: -; clone size: few; CDR3 protein: CSAQPSVAQYF; CDR3 DNA: TGCAGTGCCCAGCCCTCGGTTGCGCAGTATTTT
J gene: TRBJ1-1; V gene: TRBV12-3/TRBV12-4; D gene: -; clone size: few; CDR3 protein: CASGKGGEAFF; CDR3 DNA: TGTGCCAGCGGAAAGGGAGGTGAAGCTTTCTTT
J gene: TRBJ2-3; V gene: TRBV12-3/TRBV12-4; D gene: -; clone size: -; CDR3 protein: CASSFFSSSTDTQYF; CDR3 DNA: TGTGCCAGCAGTTTCTTTTCCTCTAGCACAGATACGCAGTATTTT
J gene: TRBJ2-3; V gene: TRBV15; D gene: -; clone size: few; CDR3 protein: CATSRLGRNTQYF; CDR3 DNA: TGTGCCACCAGCAGACTAGGGAGAAATACGCAGTATTTT
J gene: TRBJ1-2; V gene: TRBV27; D gene: TRBD1; clone size: -; CDR3 protein: CASSIVWDRTFTPEYGYTF; CDR3 DNA: TGTGCCAGCAGTATTGTTTGGGACAGAACGTTCACACCCGAATATGGCTACACCTTC
J gene: TRBJ2-7; V gene: TRBV6-1; D gene: -; clone size: few; CDR3 protein: CASSSLGTRSYEQYF; CDR3 DNA: TGTGCCAGCAGCTCGCTGGGCACTCGGTCCTACGAGCAGTACTTC
J gene: TRBJ2-1; V gene: TRBV20-1; D gene: -; clone size: few; CDR3 protein: CSARSFGRDEQFF; CDR3 DNA: TGCAGTGCTAGATCATTCGGTAGAGATGAGCAGTTCTTC
J gene: TRBJ2-1; V gene: TRBV5-1; D gene: -; clone size: -; CDR3 protein: CASSRPPDGLPSYNEQFF; CDR3 DNA: TGCGCCAGCAGCCGCCCACCGGACGGACTTCCTTCCTACAATGAGCAGTTCTTC
J gene: TRBJ2-3; V gene: TRBV27; D gene: TRBD1; clone size: few; CDR3 protein: CASSLFQGATTDTQYF; CDR3 DNA: TGTGCCAGCAGTTTATTCCAGGGGGCGACGACAGATACGCAGTATTTT
J gene: TRBJ2-2; V gene: TRBV27; D gene: TRBD1; clone size: many; CDR3 protein: CASSLEAGGPTGELFF; CDR3 DNA: TGTGCCAGCAGCCTAGAGGCAGGGGGTCCCACCGGGGAGCTGTTTTTT
J gene: TRBJ2-1; V gene: TRBV12-3/TRBV12-4; D gene: TRBD2; clone size: few; CDR3 protein: CASRGLDSYNEQFF; CDR3 DNA: TGTGCCAGCCGAGGACTAGACTCCTACAATGAGCAGTTCTTC
J gene: TRBJ2-1; V gene: TRBV4-3; D gene: -; clone size: -; CDR3 protein: CASSQLSGRFNEQFF; CDR3 DNA: TGCGCCAGCAGCCAGTTGTCGGGACGGTTCAATGAGCAGTTCTTC
J gene: TRBJ2-3; V gene: TRBV6-5; D gene: -; clone size: -; CDR3 protein: CASSYSMWGTDTQYF; CDR3 DNA: TGTGCCAGCAGTTACTCGATGTGGGGCACAGATACGCAGTATTTT
J gene: TRBJ1-1; V gene: TRBV10-1; D gene: -; clone size: -; CDR3 protein: CASKGGIHTEAFF; CDR3 DNA: TGCGCCAGCAAGGGGGGGATACACACTGAAGCTTTCTTT
J gene: TRBJ2-5; V gene: TRBV7-8; D gene: -; clone size: few; CDR3 protein: CASSPAGFRETQYF; CDR3 DNA: TGTGCCAGCAGCCCAGCAGGGTTTCGGGAGACCCAGTACTTC
J gene: TRBJ2-2; V gene: TRBV3-1; D gene: -; clone size: many; CDR3 protein: CASGGMVGELFF; CDR3 DNA: TGTGCCAGCGGTGGGATGGTCGGGGAGCTGTTTTTT
J gene: TRBJ2-2; V gene: TRBV14; D gene: -; clone size: many; CDR3 protein: CASSHGVVSNTGELFF; CDR3 DNA: TGTGCCAGCAGCCATGGGGTGGTCTCGAACACCGGGGAGCTGTTTTTT
J gene: TRBJ1-2; V gene: TRBV12-3/TRBV12-4; D gene: -; clone size: few; CDR3 protein: CASSFYWQGYGYTF; CDR3 DNA: TGTGCCAGCAGTTTTTATTGGCAGGGCTATGGCTACACCTTC
J gene: TRBJ2-3; V gene: TRBV5-1; D gene: -; clone size: many; CDR3 protein: CASSEGRSTDTQYF; CDR3 DNA: TGCGCCAGCAGTGAAGGGCGAAGCACAGATACGCAGTATTTT
J gene: TRBJ2-3; V gene: TRBV19; D gene: -; clone size: few; CDR3 protein: CASSGSQEDTQYF; CDR3 DNA: TGTGCCAGCTCCGGGTCCCAAGAGGATACGCAGTATTTT
J gene: TRBJ2-2; V gene: TRBV12-3/TRBV12-4; D gene: -; clone size: few; CDR3 protein: CASSWGSVDTGELFF; CDR3 DNA: TGTGCCAGCAGTTGGGGCAGTGTGGATACCGGGGAGCTGTTTTTT
J gene: TRBJ2-5; V gene: TRBV5-6; D gene: TRBD2; clone size: many; CDR3 protein: CASSFGAGGPETQYF; CDR3 DNA: TGTGCCAGCAGCTTTGGTGCGGGAGGGCCTGAGACCCAGTACTTC
J gene: TRBJ2-7; V gene: TRBV12-3/TRBV12-4; D gene: TRBD2; clone size: many; CDR3 protein: CASRKAGGPDYEQYF; CDR3 DNA: TGTGCCAGCAGAAAAGCGGGGGGGCCGGACTACGAGCAGTACTTC
J gene: TRBJ2-1; V gene: TRBV27; D gene: TRBD2; clone size: -; CDR3 protein: CASSLSGLADYNEQFF; CDR3 DNA: TGTGCCAGCAGTTTATCGGGACTAGCGGATTACAATGAGCAGTTCTTC
J gene: TRBJ1-5; V gene: TRBV10-3; D gene: -; clone size: -; CDR3 protein: CATNKDRDQPQHF; CDR3 DNA: TGTGCCACAAATAAGGACAGAGATCAGCCCCAGCATTTT